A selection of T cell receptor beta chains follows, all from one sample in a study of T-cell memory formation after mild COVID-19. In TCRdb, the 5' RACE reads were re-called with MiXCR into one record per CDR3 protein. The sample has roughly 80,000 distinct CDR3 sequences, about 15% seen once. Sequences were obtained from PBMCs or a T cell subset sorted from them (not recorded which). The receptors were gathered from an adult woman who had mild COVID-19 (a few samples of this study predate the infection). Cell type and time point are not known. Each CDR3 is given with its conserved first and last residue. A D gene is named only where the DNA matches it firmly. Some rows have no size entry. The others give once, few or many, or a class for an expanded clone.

CDR3aa: CASMGLDADNEQFF; CDR3nt: TGTGCCAGCATGGGGCTGGACGCCGACAATGAGCAGTTCTTC; v_gene: TRBV7-9; abundance: .; j_gene: TRBJ2-1; d_gene: .
CDR3aa: CASSILRDQETQYF; CDR3nt: TGTGCCAGCAGTATCCTGCGGGACCAAGAGACCCAGTACTTC; v_gene: TRBV6-2/TRBV6-3; abundance: few; j_gene: TRBJ2-5; d_gene: .
CDR3aa: CASSPGTGDWDEQFF; CDR3nt: TGTGCCAGCAGTCCGGGGACAGGGGATTGGGATGAGCAGTTCTTC; v_gene: TRBV6-4; abundance: .; j_gene: TRBJ2-1; d_gene: TRBD1
CDR3aa: CASSSGSSKFF; CDR3nt: TGTGCCAGCAGCTCCGGGTCTTCGAAGTTCTTC; v_gene: TRBV6-2/TRBV6-3; abundance: .; j_gene: TRBJ2-1; d_gene: .
CDR3aa: CASSPRDRGPQETQYF; CDR3nt: TGTGCCAGCAGCCCCCGGGACAGGGGCCCACAAGAGACCCAGTACTTC; v_gene: TRBV3-1; abundance: few; j_gene: TRBJ2-5; d_gene: TRBD1
CDR3aa: CASSDFRDTGELFF; CDR3nt: TGTGCCAGCAGTGACTTCAGGGATACCGGGGAGCTGTTTTTT; v_gene: TRBV6-4; abundance: .; j_gene: TRBJ2-2; d_gene: .
CDR3aa: CATSPLTGNEQYF; CDR3nt: TGTGCCACCTCCCCGCTGACAGGCAACGAGCAGTACTTC; v_gene: TRBV19; abundance: .; j_gene: TRBJ2-7; d_gene: .
CDR3aa: CASSLAYGANTEAFF; CDR3nt: TGTGCCAGCAGCTTAGCGTACGGGGCTAACACTGAAGCTTTCTTT; v_gene: TRBV7-9; abundance: .; j_gene: TRBJ1-1; d_gene: .
CDR3aa: CASSVGDTGELFF; CDR3nt: TGTGCCAGCAGCGTAGGAGACACCGGGGAGCTGTTTTTT; v_gene: TRBV9; abundance: .; j_gene: TRBJ2-2; d_gene: .
CDR3aa: CSVPGSAYEQYF; CDR3nt: TGCAGCGTCCCGGGGTCGGCCTACGAGCAGTACTTC; v_gene: TRBV29-1; abundance: many; j_gene: TRBJ2-7; d_gene: .
CDR3aa: CASSPRPNEQFF; CDR3nt: TGTGCCAGCAGCCCCCGACCGAATGAGCAGTTCTTC; v_gene: TRBV7-6; abundance: few; j_gene: TRBJ2-1; d_gene: .
CDR3aa: CASSYVGIADTQYF; CDR3nt: TGTGCCAGCAGTTACGTGGGGATCGCAGATACGCAGTATTTT; v_gene: TRBV6-2/TRBV6-3; abundance: .; j_gene: TRBJ2-3; d_gene: .
CDR3aa: CASSGGGGRLEQFF; CDR3nt: TGTGCCAGCAGCGGGGGCGGAGGGAGGCTTGAGCAGTTCTTC; v_gene: TRBV7-8; abundance: many; j_gene: TRBJ2-1; d_gene: .
CDR3aa: CASSLEGRRWRGNEQFF; CDR3nt: TGCGCCAGCAGCTTGGAAGGAAGGCGTTGGCGGGGTAATGAGCAGTTCTTC; v_gene: TRBV5-1; abundance: .; j_gene: TRBJ2-1; d_gene: .
CDR3aa: CASSSQWVIAGDGYNEQFF; CDR3nt: TGTGCCAGCAGCTCTCAATGGGTAATAGCGGGAGATGGCTACAATGAGCAGTTCTTC; v_gene: TRBV7-2; abundance: many; j_gene: TRBJ2-1; d_gene: TRBD2
CDR3aa: CASSQAGTGGFTGETQYF; CDR3nt: TGCGCCAGCAGCCAAGCCGGGACAGGGGGCTTTACGGGAGAGACCCAGTACTTC; v_gene: TRBV4-1; abundance: few; j_gene: TRBJ2-5; d_gene: TRBD1
CDR3aa: CASSPGDRGPYEQYF; CDR3nt: TGTGCCAGCTCACCAGGGGACAGGGGGCCCTACGAGCAGTACTTC; v_gene: TRBV18; abundance: .; j_gene: TRBJ2-7; d_gene: TRBD1
CDR3aa: CASSAGLAGGNEQFF; CDR3nt: TGTGCCAGCAGCGCGGGACTAGCGGGGGGAAATGAGCAGTTCTTC; v_gene: TRBV5-6; abundance: many; j_gene: TRBJ2-1; d_gene: TRBD2
CDR3aa: CASSDPRESNSPLHF; CDR3nt: TGTGCCAGCAGCGATCCTAGGGAGTCAAATTCACCCCTCCACTTT; v_gene: TRBV6-1; abundance: .; j_gene: TRBJ1-6; d_gene: .
CDR3aa: CASRVDGESGELFF; CDR3nt: TGTGCCAGCAGGGTGGACGGGGAGTCCGGGGAGCTGTTTTTT; v_gene: TRBV6-6; abundance: few; j_gene: TRBJ2-2; d_gene: .
CDR3aa: CASRGAADTQYF; CDR3nt: TGTGCCAGCAGGGGGGCGGCAGATACGCAGTATTTT; v_gene: TRBV5-6; abundance: .; j_gene: TRBJ2-3; d_gene: .
CDR3aa: CASSQGVAGLNEQFF; CDR3nt: TGCGCCAGCAGCCAAGGGGTAGCGGGACTAAATGAGCAGTTCTTC; v_gene: TRBV4-3; abundance: few; j_gene: TRBJ2-1; d_gene: TRBD2
CDR3aa: CASRASYEQYF; CDR3nt: TGTGCCAGTAGGGCCTCCTACGAGCAGTACTTC; v_gene: TRBV7-9; abundance: .; j_gene: TRBJ2-7; d_gene: .
CDR3aa: CASSLEDSYSYEQYF; CDR3nt: TGTGCCAGCAGCTTAGAGGACAGCTACTCCTACGAGCAGTACTTC; v_gene: TRBV7-8; abundance: many; j_gene: TRBJ2-7; d_gene: .
CDR3aa: CSVGGKVYGYTF; CDR3nt: TGCAGCGTTGGAGGGAAAGTCTATGGCTACACCTTC; v_gene: TRBV29-1; abundance: .; j_gene: TRBJ1-2; d_gene: .
CDR3aa: CASRILAGVPGNTDTQYF; CDR3nt: TGTGCCAGCAGGATACTAGCGGGAGTCCCCGGCAACACAGATACGCAGTATTTT; v_gene: TRBV27; abundance: .; j_gene: TRBJ2-3; d_gene: TRBD2
CDR3aa: CSARDSGESTDTQYF; CDR3nt: TGCAGTGCTAGGGATAGCGGCGAGAGCACAGATACGCAGTATTTT; v_gene: TRBV20-1; abundance: few; j_gene: TRBJ2-3; d_gene: .
CDR3aa: CASRLTATNEKLFF; CDR3nt: TGTGCCAGCAGGCTGACAGCAACTAATGAAAAACTGTTTTTT; v_gene: TRBV6-5; abundance: few; j_gene: TRBJ1-4; d_gene: .
CDR3aa: CASSYSSSLDNEQFF; CDR3nt: TGTGCCAGCAGTTACTCGAGTTCCTTGGACAATGAGCAGTTCTTC; v_gene: TRBV6-5; abundance: many; j_gene: TRBJ2-1; d_gene: .
CDR3aa: CASRQTGTSGDSYEQYF; CDR3nt: TGTGCCAGCAGACAAACCGGGACTAGCGGGGACTCCTACGAGCAGTACTTC; v_gene: TRBV7-8; abundance: .; j_gene: TRBJ2-7; d_gene: TRBD2
CDR3aa: CASSSGTGRGEQFF; CDR3nt: TGTGCCAGCAGTTCCGGGACAGGAAGAGGTGAGCAGTTCTTC; v_gene: TRBV6-5; abundance: .; j_gene: TRBJ2-1; d_gene: TRBD1
CDR3aa: CASSLAGVNNEQFF; CDR3nt: TGCGCCAGCAGCCTAGCGGGAGTCAACAATGAGCAGTTCTTC; v_gene: TRBV5-1; abundance: .; j_gene: TRBJ2-1; d_gene: TRBD2
CDR3aa: CASSPGVLGSSYEQYF; CDR3nt: TGTGCCAGCAGCCCCGGAGTTCTCGGCTCCTCCTACGAGCAGTACTTC; v_gene: TRBV11-2; abundance: .; j_gene: TRBJ2-7; d_gene: .
CDR3aa: CASSLTDYSGNTIYF; CDR3nt: TGTGCCAGCAGTTTAACGGACTACTCTGGAAACACCATATATTTT; v_gene: TRBV12-3/TRBV12-4; abundance: .; j_gene: TRBJ1-3; d_gene: .
CDR3aa: CASSYPPAGAEKLFF; CDR3nt: TGTGCCAGCAGCTATCCCCCCGCAGGAGCAGAAAAACTGTTTTTT; v_gene: TRBV7-9; abundance: .; j_gene: TRBJ1-4; d_gene: .
CDR3aa: CSVVSTNSYEQYF; CDR3nt: TGCAGCGTTGTATCCACAAACTCCTACGAGCAGTACTTC; v_gene: TRBV29-1; abundance: few; j_gene: TRBJ2-7; d_gene: .
CDR3aa: CSARVTDYEQYF; CDR3nt: TGCAGTGCTAGAGTGACAGACTACGAGCAGTACTTC; v_gene: TRBV20-1; abundance: .; j_gene: TRBJ2-7; d_gene: .
CDR3aa: CAISESSRSTDTQYF; CDR3nt: TGTGCCATCAGTGAGTCAAGTCGAAGCACAGATACGCAGTATTTT; v_gene: TRBV10-3; abundance: many; j_gene: TRBJ2-3; d_gene: .
CDR3aa: CASSLVQVGGAGGAFF; CDR3nt: TGCGCCAGCAGCTTAGTCCAAGTTGGGGGCGCCGGTGGAGCTTTCTTT; v_gene: TRBV5-1; abundance: .; j_gene: TRBJ1-1; d_gene: .
CDR3aa: CASSLTPGANYGYTF; CDR3nt: TGTGCCAGCAGTTTAACCCCAGGGGCTAACTATGGCTACACCTTC; v_gene: TRBV27; abundance: few; j_gene: TRBJ1-2; d_gene: .
CDR3aa: CASSRQTSGYEQYF; CDR3nt: TGTGCCAGCAGCCGCCAGACTAGCGGCTACGAGCAGTACTTC; v_gene: TRBV14; abundance: .; j_gene: TRBJ2-7; d_gene: TRBD2
CDR3aa: CASSLGTQDTQYF; CDR3nt: TGTGCCAGCAGTTTAGGGACCCAAGATACGCAGTATTTT; v_gene: TRBV12-3/TRBV12-4; abundance: .; j_gene: TRBJ2-3; d_gene: .
CDR3aa: CSAGQGYGYTF; CDR3nt: TGCAGCGCCGGACAGGGTTATGGCTACACCTTC; v_gene: TRBV29-1; abundance: few; j_gene: TRBJ1-2; d_gene: TRBD1